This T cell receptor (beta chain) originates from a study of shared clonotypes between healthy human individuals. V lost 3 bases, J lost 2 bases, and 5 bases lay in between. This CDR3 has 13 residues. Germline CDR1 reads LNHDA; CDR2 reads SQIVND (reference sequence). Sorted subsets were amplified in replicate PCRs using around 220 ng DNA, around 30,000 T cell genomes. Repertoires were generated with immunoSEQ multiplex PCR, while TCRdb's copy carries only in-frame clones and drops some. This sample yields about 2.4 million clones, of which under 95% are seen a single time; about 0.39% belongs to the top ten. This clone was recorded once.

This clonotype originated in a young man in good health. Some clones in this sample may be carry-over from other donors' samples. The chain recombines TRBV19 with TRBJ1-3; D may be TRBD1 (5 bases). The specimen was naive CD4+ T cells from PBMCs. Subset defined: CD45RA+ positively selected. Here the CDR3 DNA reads TGTGCCAGTAGTATCAGGGCTGGAAACACCATATATTTT. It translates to CASSIRAGNTIYF.